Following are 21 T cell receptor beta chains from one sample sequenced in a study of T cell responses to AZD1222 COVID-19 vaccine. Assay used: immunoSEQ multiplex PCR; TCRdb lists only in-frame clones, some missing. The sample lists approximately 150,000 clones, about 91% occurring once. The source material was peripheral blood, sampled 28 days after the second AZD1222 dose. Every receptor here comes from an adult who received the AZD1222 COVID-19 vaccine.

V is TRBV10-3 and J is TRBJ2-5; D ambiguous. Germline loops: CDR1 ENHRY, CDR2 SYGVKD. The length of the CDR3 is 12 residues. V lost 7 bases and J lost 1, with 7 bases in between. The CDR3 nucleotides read TGTGCCATCAAGGATAGCCAAGAGACCCAGTACTTC. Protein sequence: CAIKDSQETQYF.

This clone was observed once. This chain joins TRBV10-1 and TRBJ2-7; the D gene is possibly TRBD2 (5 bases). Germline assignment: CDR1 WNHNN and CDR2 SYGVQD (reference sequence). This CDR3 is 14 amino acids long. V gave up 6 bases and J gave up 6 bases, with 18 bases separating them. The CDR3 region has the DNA TGCGCCAGCAGCCCCGTCGGGGAGAACTCCGAGCAGTACTTC. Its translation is CASSPVGENSEQYF.

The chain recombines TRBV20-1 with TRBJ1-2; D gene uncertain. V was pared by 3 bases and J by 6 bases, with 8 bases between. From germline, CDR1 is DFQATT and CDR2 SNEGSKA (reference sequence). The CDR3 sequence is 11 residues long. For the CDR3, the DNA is TGCAGTGCTAGTAAGGTGGATGGCTACACCTTC. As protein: CSASKVDGYTF.

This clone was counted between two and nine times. DNA of the CDR3: TGTGCCAGCAGTGAAGGTGCAACTAATGAAAAACTGTTTTTT. Translating gives CASSEGATNEKLFF. This chain connects TRBV6-1 to TRBJ1-4, with D unclear. The CDR3 is 14 residues long. V lost 1 base to trimming and J lost 0 bases, with 3 bases between them. The V gene's germline CDR1 is MNHNS and CDR2 SASEGT.

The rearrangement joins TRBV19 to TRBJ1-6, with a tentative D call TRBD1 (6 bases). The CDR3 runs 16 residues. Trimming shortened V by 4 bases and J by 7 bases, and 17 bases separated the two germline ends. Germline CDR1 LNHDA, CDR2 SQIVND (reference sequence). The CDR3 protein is CASSNPGQGPNSPLHF. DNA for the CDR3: TGTGCCAGTAGTAACCCCGGTCAGGGGCCCAATTCACCCCTCCACTTT.

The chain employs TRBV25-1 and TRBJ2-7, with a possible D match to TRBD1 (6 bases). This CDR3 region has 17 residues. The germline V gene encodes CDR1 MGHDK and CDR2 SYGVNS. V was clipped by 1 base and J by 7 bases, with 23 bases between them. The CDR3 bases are TGTGCCAGCAGTGAATTGGGTCTCGGCAGGGGCCTACCTGAGCAGTACTTC. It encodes CASSELGLGRGLPEQYF.

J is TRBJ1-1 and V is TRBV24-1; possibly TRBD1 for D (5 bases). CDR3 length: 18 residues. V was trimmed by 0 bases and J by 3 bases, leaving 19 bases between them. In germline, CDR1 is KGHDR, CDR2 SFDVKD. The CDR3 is CATSDLRWGVGLDTEAFF. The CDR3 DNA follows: TGTGCCACCAGTGATTTGAGGTGGGGGGTGGGGTTGGACACTGAAGCTTTCTTT.

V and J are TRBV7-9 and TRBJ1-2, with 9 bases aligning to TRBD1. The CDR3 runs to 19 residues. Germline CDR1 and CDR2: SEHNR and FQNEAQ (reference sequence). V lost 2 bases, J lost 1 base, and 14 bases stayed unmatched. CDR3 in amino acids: CASSLPVRQGDRRNYGYTF. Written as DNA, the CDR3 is TGTGCCAGCAGCTTACCTGTCAGACAGGGGGACCGGCGTAACTATGGCTACACCTTC.

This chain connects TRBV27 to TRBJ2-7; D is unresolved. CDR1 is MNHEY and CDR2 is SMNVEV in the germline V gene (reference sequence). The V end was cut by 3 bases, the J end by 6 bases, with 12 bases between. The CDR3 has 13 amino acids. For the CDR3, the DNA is TGTGCCAGCAGTTTGGAAAGGGTGAGCGAGCAGTACTTC. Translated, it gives CASSLERVSEQYF.

The CDR3 protein is CASSKHANTEAFF. CDR3 nucleotide sequence: TGTGCCAGTAGTAAACACGCGAACACTGAAGCTTTCTTT. The chain joins TRBV19 to TRBJ1-1; D is unclear. The germline CDR1 and CDR2 sequences are LNHDA and SQIVND (reference sequence). This CDR3 has 13 amino acids. V lost 4 bases, J lost 1 base, and 7 bases lay in between.

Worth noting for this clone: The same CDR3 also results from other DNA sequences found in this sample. This CDR3 reads CASSQVLNTEAFF. The CDR3 DNA is TGCGCCAGCAGCCAAGTACTTAACACTGAAGCTTTCTTT. This rearrangement joins TRBV4-1 to TRBJ1-1, with D hard to call. The CDR3 contains 13 residues. The germline V and J ends were trimmed by 1 base and 2 bases, with 5 bases remaining between them. The germline gives CDR1 MGHRA, CDR2 YSYEKL.

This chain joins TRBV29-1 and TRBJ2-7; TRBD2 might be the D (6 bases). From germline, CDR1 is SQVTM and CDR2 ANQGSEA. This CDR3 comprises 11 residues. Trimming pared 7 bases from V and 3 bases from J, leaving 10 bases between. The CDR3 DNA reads TGCAGCGCCGGGACTGGCTACGAGCAGTACTTC. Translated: CSAGTGYEQYF.

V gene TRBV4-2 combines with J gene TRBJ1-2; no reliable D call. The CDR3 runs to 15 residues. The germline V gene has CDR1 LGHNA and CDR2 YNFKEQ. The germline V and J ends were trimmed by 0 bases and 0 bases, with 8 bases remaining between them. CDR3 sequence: CASSQDRQTNYGYTF. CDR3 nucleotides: TGTGCCAGCAGCCAAGACAGGCAGACTAACTATGGCTACACCTTC.

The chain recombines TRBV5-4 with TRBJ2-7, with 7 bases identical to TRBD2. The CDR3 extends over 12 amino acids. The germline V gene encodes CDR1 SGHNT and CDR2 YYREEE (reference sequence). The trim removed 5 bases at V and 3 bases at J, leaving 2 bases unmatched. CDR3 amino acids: CASSAGVYEQYF. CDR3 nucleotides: TGTGCCAGCAGTGCGGGGGTCTACGAGCAGTACTTC.

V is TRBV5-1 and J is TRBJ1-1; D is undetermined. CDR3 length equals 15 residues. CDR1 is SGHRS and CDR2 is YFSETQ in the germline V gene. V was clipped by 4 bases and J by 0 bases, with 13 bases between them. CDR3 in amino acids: CASSPGGRMNTEAFF. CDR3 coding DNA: TGCGCCAGCAGCCCTGGAGGACGCATGAACACTGAAGCTTTCTTT.

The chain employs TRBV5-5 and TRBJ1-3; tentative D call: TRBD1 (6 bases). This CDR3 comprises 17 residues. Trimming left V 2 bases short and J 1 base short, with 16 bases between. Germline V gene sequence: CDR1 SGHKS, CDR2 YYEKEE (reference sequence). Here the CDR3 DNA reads TGTGCCAGCAGCTTTTACGTCGGGGGCGCGTCTGGAAACACCATATATTTT. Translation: CASSFYVGGASGNTIYF.

The CDR3 DNA follows: TGTGCCAGCAGTTACCTCGGGAACGATCAGCCCCAGCATTTT. Encoded protein: CASSYLGNDQPQHF. This chain uses TRBV6-5 with TRBJ1-5, with D hard to call. This CDR3 has 14 amino acids. V was clipped by 2 bases and J by 5 bases, with 10 bases between them. Germline CDR1 is MNHEY and CDR2 is SVGAGI.

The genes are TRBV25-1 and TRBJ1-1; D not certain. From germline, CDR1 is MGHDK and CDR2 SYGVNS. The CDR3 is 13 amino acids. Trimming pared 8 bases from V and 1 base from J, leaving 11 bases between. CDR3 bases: TGTGCCAGCTCGTCAGTGGGGAACACTGAAGCTTTCTTT. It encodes CASSSVGNTEAFF.

Written as DNA, the CDR3 is TGTGCCAGCTCACCCATCCCAGAGACCTCGTCTGGGGCCAACGTCCTGACTTTC. Its translation is CASSPIPETSSGANVLTF. The chain has TRBV18 and TRBJ2-6; D uncertain. The CDR3 runs to 18 residues. Germline V gene lookup returns CDR1 KGHSH and CDR2 LQKENI. Between the trimmed V and J ends, which lost 3 bases and 1 base, there was a span of 16 bases.

The CDR3 loop is CASSSDLGGHQYF. As DNA, the CDR3 is TGTGCCAGCAGTTCTGACCTGGGAGGGCACCAGTACTTC. This rearrangement joins TRBV6-5 to TRBJ2-5; 7 bases agree with TRBD2. CDR3 length: 13 amino acids. Germline V CDR1 and CDR2: MNHEY, SVGAGI. V shed 4 bases and J 10 bases; nucleotides not matched to a gene: 9.

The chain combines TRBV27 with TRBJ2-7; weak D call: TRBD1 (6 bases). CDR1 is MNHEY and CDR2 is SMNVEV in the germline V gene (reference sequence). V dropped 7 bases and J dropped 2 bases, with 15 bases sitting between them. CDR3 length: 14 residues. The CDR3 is CASTRQEFPYEQYF. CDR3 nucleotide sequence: TGTGCCAGCACGAGACAGGAGTTTCCCTACGAGCAGTACTTC.